This TCR beta chain stems from a study of blood T cell repertoires in COVID-19. Background on the study: Nucleic acid was either cDNA or gDNA, and it came from T cells, B-cell-depleted T cells, or PBMCs.

The CDR3 has 11 residues. Trimming cost V 2 bases and J 7 bases, with 5 bases left between them. Germline lookup yields CDR1 MNHEY and CDR2 SVGEGT. Measured with immunoSEQ multiplex PCR; TCRdb has only the in-frame clones, and not every one. The data show under 200,000 clones, 84% seen once. This sequence was found in a man in his forties who had recovered from COVID-19. The sample taken for sequencing was peripheral blood. V is TRBV6-2 or TRBV6-3 and J is TRBJ2-5; no definite D call. The CDR3 reads CASSYAVTQYF. The CDR3 coding sequence is TGTGCCAGCAGTTACGCGGTGACCCAGTACTTC.